This TCR beta chain was identified during a study of blood T cell repertoires in COVID-19 (dated by TCRdb to about 2020). Regarding the study in general: The collaborator samples originated in the United States, Italy and Spain and spanned the acute and convalescent phases of COVID-19. The dataset comprised deeply sampled blood TCRbeta repertoires from subjects exposed to, actively infected with, or recovered from COVID-19. Nearly every sample came with metadata listing a de-identified subject ID, COVID-19 status, age in years and sex. The repertoires were made available in a free public database intended to serve as a resource for research on the immune response to SARS-CoV-2. The prospective study material was composed of cDNA or gDNA derived from T cells, B-cell-depleted T cells, or PBMCs. Where available, HLA class I and class II types were taken from metadata supplied by the sample provider and were not determined by assay-based typing. The samples were drawn from the first 160 participants of the ongoing ImmuneRACE study and from 1,254 subjects provided by 6 global collaborators. General study outcomes and caveats: The amount of clinical and demographic metadata varied by source and participant and was provided uncurated.

One collaborating source in Seattle enrolled patients while the patients were actively infected and followed the patients over time throughout the course of disease. Each collaborating institution followed its own protocols to collect whole blood in K2EDTA tubes. For TCRbeta analysis, collaborator samples were shipped as frozen whole blood, as isolated PBMCs, or as DNA extracted from either sample type. A single count supports this clone. This clone's antigen is unknown. The input lacks base qualities; no much larger clone sits a single base away. TCRbeta CDR3 regions were amplified from genomic DNA by means of the immunoSEQ Assay, a bias-controlled multiplex PCR. Concerning the study's data processing: The number of nucleated cells in each sample was estimated by amplification of reference gene primers within the assay. To quantify the absolute abundance of each unique TCRbeta CDR3 rearrangement, sequence reads were collapsed and filtered. Productive Simpson clonality was computed per sample as the square root of Simpson's diversity index over productive rearrangements. TCRdb's version of the immuneACCESS table is confined to in-frame rearrangements and falls short of the full clone set. An unresolved V gene accounts for under half of the shortfall where checked; the remainder is of unknown origin. D and trimming come from the DNA, and the V and J calls and clone size come from that table. The sample table shows a few hundred thousand clones, and 90% are seen once. About 2.1% of the sample is taken by the ten largest.

The sample consisted of peripheral blood. This clonotype originated in an older woman with COVID-19, enrolled during active disease.

The CDR3 corresponds to CASSFQSGTGYGYTF. The DNA reads TGTGCCAGCAGTTTCCAATCCGGGACAGGGTATGGCTACACCTTC. Rearrangement joined TRBV7-2 to TRBJ1-2; 9 nucleotides in the junction match TRBD1. Unmatched junction bases come to 10, with V trimmed by 6 bases and J by 5 bases. CDR1 and CDR2, per the germline V gene, are SGHTA and FQGNSA. The CDR3 runs 15 residues from the cysteine to the phenylalanine. The entry retains the CDR3 DNA only, 45 bases that are in frame from base 1.